The 16 T cell receptor beta chains given below trace back to one sample, sequenced in a study of cytomegalovirus exposure and HLA in healthy donors. In the PCR, 60 Vbeta and 13 Jbeta primers were used. Using immunoSEQ multiplex PCR, the repertoire was profiled, and TCRdb retains in-frame clones only, with some absent. The sample contains around 280,000 clones, about 90% of which appear only once. Sample: PBMCs. The receptors were gathered from a woman younger than 30 in good health and CMV-seronegative.

In regard to this clone: The germline gene is not matched at one end of the junction; a read error may be the cause. This chain connects TRBV7-9 to TRBJ1-1; 7 positions agree with TRBD1. Germline assignment: CDR1 SEHNR and CDR2 FQNEAQ (reference sequence). The CDR3 spans 16 residues. Written as DNA, the CDR3 is TGTTCCAGCAGCTTTGGGACAGCAGTCATGAACACTGAAGCTTTCTTT. It specifies CSSSFGTAVMNTEAFF.

The chain employs TRBV10-3 and TRBJ2-7; D call uncertain. CDR1 and CDR2 (germline): ENHRY, SYGVKD. CDR3 length: 16 amino acids. V lost 0 bases and J 7 bases, leaving 19 bases between the germline ends. This chain's CDR3 is CAISESMINPLREQYF. CDR3 nucleotides: TGTGCCATCAGTGAGTCGATGATAAACCCATTACGGGAGCAGTACTTC.

This clone has a single count. The rearrangement joins TRBV10-1 to TRBJ2-2, with TRBD1 matching 9 bases. This CDR3 is 18 amino acids long. From germline, CDR1 is WNHNN and CDR2 SYGVQD (reference sequence). The J segment lost 1 base and the V segment lost 4 bases, leaving 10 bases of the junction unmatched. The CDR3 reads CASSGPGQGGLNTGELFF. The CDR3 region has the DNA TGCGCCAGCAGTGGGCCGGGACAGGGCGGCCTGAACACCGGGGAGCTGTTTTTT.

The rearrangement uses TRBV18 and TRBJ1-2; perhaps TRBD1 as D (6 bases). The ends were cut back, 3 bases at V and 4 bases at J, with 6 bases in the middle. This CDR3 region has 12 residues. Germline V gene sequence: CDR1 KGHSH, CDR2 LQKENI. The CDR3 spells CASSPTGYGYTF. DNA for the CDR3: TGTGCCAGCTCACCGACAGGCTATGGCTACACCTTC.

The chain carries TRBV4-1 and TRBJ1-5, with no clear D. Germline values: CDR1 MGHRA, CDR2 YSYEKL. This CDR3 is built from 15 residues. The V end was cut by 0 bases, the J end by 4 bases, with 10 bases between. Here the CDR3 reads CASSQDWATNQPQHF. The DNA of the CDR3 is TGCGCCAGCAGCCAAGATTGGGCTACTAATCAGCCCCAGCATTTT.

This chain uses TRBV5-1 with TRBJ1-4, with TRBD1 as a possible D gene (6 bases). Per germline, CDR1 SGHRS and CDR2 YFSETQ. Trimming cost V 0 bases and J 0 bases, with 12 bases left between them. This CDR3 comprises 17 residues. CDR3 sequence reads: CASSLAGRTATNEKLFF. The CDR3, as DNA: TGCGCCAGCAGCTTGGCCGGCAGGACAGCAACTAATGAAAAACTGTTTTTT. The full variable domain, in which reference TRBV5-1 and TRBJ1-4 provide the parts outside the CDR3, is KAGVTQTPRYLIKTRGQQVTLSCSPISGHRSVSWYQQTPGQGLQFLFEYFSETQRNKGNFPGRFSGRQFSNSRSEMNVSTLELGDSALYLCASSLAGRTATNEKLFFGSGTQLSVL.

The rearrangement joins TRBV10-3 to TRBJ2-5; tentative D call: TRBD1 (6 bases). The CDR3 contains 15 residues. V gave up 2 bases and J gave up 2 bases, with 12 bases separating them. Per the germline V gene, CDR1 is ENHRY and CDR2 is SYGVKD. The CDR3 sequence is CAISEAQQGQETQYF. In nucleotides, the CDR3 is TGTGCCATCAGTGAGGCCCAACAGGGTCAAGAGACCCAGTACTTC.

This sequence joins TRBV27 and TRBJ1-2, with D unclear. The CDR3 has 13 amino acids. Trimming pared 3 bases from V and 8 bases from J, leaving 13 bases between. From germline, CDR1 is MNHEY and CDR2 SMNVEV (reference sequence). The CDR3 DNA sequence: TGTGCCAGCAGTTTCCTACCTCTCAACGGCTACACCTTC. Residues: CASSFLPLNGYTF.

This rearrangement joins TRBV5-8 to TRBJ1-1; D may be TRBD1 (5 bases). Trimming shortened V by 5 bases and J by 7 bases, and 15 bases separated the two germline ends. This CDR3 comprises 13 residues. The germline gives CDR1 SGHTS, CDR2 YDEGEE. The CDR3 bases are TGTGCCAGCAGATCCTCGGTTCAGGGTGAAGCTTTCTTT. It codes for CASRSSVQGEAFF.

This chain connects TRBV27 to TRBJ1-4; possible D gene TRBD1, 5 bases. The CDR3 is 15 amino acids. From germline, CDR1 is MNHEY and CDR2 SMNVEV (reference sequence). Trimming cost V 5 bases and J 5 bases, with 15 bases left between them. In DNA, the CDR3 is TGTGCCAGCAGTCCTCCAACGGCAGGGAATGAAAAACTGTTTTTT. Translated: CASSPPTAGNEKLFF. The full variable domain, with the rest looked up from reference TRBV27 and TRBJ1-4, is EAQVTQNPRYLITVTGKKLTVTCSQNMNHEYMSWYRQDPGLGLRQIYYSMNVEVTDKGDVPEGYKVSRKEKRNFPLILESPSPNQTSLYFCASSPPTAGNEKLFFGSGTQLSVL.

This chain links TRBV9 with TRBJ2-3, with D perhaps matching TRBD2 (5 bases). Germline V CDR1 and CDR2: SGDLS, YYNGEE. The CDR3 consists of 15 residues. V was cut by 1 base and J by 1 base, with 10 bases left in between. The CDR3 region is CASSVSGTGTDTQYF. The CDR3 bases are TGTGCCAGCAGCGTAAGCGGAACAGGCACAGATACGCAGTATTTT.

This clone was picked up one time. Germline is not matched at one junction end, which may reflect a read error. The genes are TRBV5-4 and TRBJ2-1, with 14 bases aligning to TRBD2. CDR3 length: 16 amino acids. In germline, CDR1 is SGHNT, CDR2 YYREEE (reference sequence). For the CDR3, the DNA is TGTGCCAGCAGCCCGAGGACTAGCGGGGGGTATAATGAGGAGTTCTTC. Protein sequence: CASSPRTSGGYNEEFF.

This chain uses TRBV19 with TRBJ2-6, with 12 positions matching TRBD2. CDR3 length equals 19 residues. V lost 6 bases to trimming and J lost 0 bases; unmatched junction nucleotides: 9. CDR1 and CDR2 (germline): LNHDA, SQIVND (reference sequence). CDR3 in amino acids: CASSPLLTSGGSGANVLTF. CDR3 nucleotide sequence: TGTGCCAGTAGCCCCCTCTTGACTAGCGGGGGCTCTGGGGCCAACGTCCTGACTTTC.

The chain combines TRBV5-1 with TRBJ1-5, with TRBD1 identical over 7 bases. Germline CDR1 SGHRS, CDR2 YFSETQ. The CDR3 runs 13 residues. V was pared by 4 bases and J by 6 bases, with 4 bases of the junction left unmatched. In DNA form, the CDR3 reads TGCGCCAGCAGCCAAACAGGGGCTCAGCCCCAGCATTTT. The encoded protein is CASSQTGAQPQHF.

The DNA for the CDR3 is TGTGCCATCAGTGGGGGGACAGGGGGCACAGATACGCAGTATTTT. This translates into CAISGGTGGTDTQYF. This rearrangement joins TRBV10-3 to TRBJ2-3; 10 bases are a match to TRBD1. Germline V gene lookup returns CDR1 ENHRY and CDR2 SYGVKD. V lost 4 bases and J lost 1; bases outside the gene matches: 2. This CDR3 is built from 15 residues.

This chain links TRBV4-1 with TRBJ2-1; 9 nucleotides match TRBD2. This CDR3 contains 13 residues. V shed 8 bases and J 5 bases; nucleotides not matched to a gene: 4. CDR1 MGHRA and CDR2 YSYEKL come from the germline V gene. The CDR3 nucleotides are TGCGCCAGCGGGTCTAGCGGGGACAATGAGCAGTTCTTC. This encodes CASGSSGDNEQFF.